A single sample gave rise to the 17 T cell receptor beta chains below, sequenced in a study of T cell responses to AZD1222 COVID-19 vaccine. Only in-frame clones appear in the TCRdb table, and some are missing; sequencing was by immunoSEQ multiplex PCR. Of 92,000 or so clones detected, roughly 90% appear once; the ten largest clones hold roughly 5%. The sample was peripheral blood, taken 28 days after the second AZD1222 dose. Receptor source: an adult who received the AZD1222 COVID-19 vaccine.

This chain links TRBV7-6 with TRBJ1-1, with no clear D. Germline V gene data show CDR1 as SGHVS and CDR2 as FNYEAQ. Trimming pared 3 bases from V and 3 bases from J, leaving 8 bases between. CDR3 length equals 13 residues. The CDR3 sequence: CASSFGSHTEAFF. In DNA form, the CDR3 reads TGTGCCAGCAGCTTTGGCAGTCACACTGAAGCTTTCTTT.

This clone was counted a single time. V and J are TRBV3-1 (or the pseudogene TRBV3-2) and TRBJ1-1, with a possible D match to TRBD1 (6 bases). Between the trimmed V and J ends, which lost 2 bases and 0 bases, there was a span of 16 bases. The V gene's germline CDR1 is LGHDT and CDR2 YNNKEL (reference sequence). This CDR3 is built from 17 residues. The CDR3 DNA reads TGTGCCAGCAGCCAATCCTATGGGGGCAAAATGAACACTGAAGCTTTCTTT. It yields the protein CASSQSYGGKMNTEAFF.

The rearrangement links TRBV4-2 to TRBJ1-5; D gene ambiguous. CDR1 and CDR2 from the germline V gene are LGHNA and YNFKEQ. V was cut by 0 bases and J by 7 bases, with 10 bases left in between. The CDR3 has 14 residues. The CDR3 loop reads CASSQDPPRQPQHF. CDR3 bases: TGTGCCAGCAGCCAAGATCCCCCCCGACAGCCCCAGCATTTT.

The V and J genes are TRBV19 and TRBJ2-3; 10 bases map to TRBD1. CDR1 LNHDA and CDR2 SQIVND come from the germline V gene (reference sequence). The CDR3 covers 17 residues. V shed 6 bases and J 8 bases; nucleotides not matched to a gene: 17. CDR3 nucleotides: TGTGCCAGTAGCCCCATCCGTGGGACAGGGGAGGAGGGTACGCAGTATTTT. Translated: CASSPIRGTGEEGTQYF.

The CDR3 region is CASSAEGAGNTEAFF. DNA of the CDR3: TGTGCCAGCAGCGCAGAGGGGGCGGGGAACACTGAAGCTTTCTTT. The V call is TRBV9, the J call TRBJ1-1; TRBD1 aligns across 7 bases. The CDR3 extends over 15 amino acids. Unmatched junction bases numbered 6, after V lost 3 bases and J lost 1 base. The germline CDR1 and CDR2 sequences are SGDLS and YYNGEE.

The CDR3 spells CASSLVSGGRTEAFF. The DNA for the CDR3 is TGCGCCAGCAGCTTGGTATCTGGGGGCCGTACTGAAGCTTTCTTT. The V and J genes are TRBV5-1 and TRBJ1-1; a weak D match, TRBD1 (6 bases). Trimming stripped 0 bases from V and 5 bases from J, with 14 bases between. This CDR3 is 15 amino acids long. Germline V lookup: CDR1 SGHRS, CDR2 YFSETQ.

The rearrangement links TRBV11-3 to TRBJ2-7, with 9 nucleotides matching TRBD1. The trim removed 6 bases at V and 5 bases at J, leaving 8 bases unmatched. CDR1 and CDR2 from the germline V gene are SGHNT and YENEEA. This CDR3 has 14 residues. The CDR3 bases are TGTGCCAGCAGTCCCGGGACAGGGAAGGACGAGCAGTACTTC. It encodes CASSPGTGKDEQYF.

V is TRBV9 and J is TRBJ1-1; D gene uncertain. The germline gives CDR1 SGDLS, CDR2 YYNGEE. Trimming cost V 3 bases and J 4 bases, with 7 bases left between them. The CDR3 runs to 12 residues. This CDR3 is CASSDRGTEAFF. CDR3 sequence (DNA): TGTGCCAGCAGCGACCGGGGCACTGAAGCTTTCTTT.

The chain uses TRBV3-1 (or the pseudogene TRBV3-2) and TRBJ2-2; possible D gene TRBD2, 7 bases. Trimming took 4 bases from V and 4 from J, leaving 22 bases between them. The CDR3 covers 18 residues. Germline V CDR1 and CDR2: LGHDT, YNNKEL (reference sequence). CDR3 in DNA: TGTGCCAGCAGCCGTAATAGCGACGCGGGGGCCGGCACCGGGGAGCTGTTTTTT. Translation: CASSRNSDAGAGTGELFF.

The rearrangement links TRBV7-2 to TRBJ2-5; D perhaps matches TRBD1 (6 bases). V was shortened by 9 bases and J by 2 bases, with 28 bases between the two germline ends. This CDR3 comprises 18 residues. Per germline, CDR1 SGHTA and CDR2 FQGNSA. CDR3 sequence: CASMDRDTLPLPQETQYF. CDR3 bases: TGTGCCAGTATGGACCGGGACACGCTCCCTTTACCACAAGAGACCCAGTACTTC. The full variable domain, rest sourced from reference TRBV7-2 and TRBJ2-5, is GAGVSQSPSNKVTEKGKDVELRCDPISGHTALYWYRQSLGQGLEFLIYFQGNSAPDKSGLPSDRFSAERTGGSVSTLTIQRTQQEDSAVYLCASMDRDTLPLPQETQYFGPGTRLLVL.

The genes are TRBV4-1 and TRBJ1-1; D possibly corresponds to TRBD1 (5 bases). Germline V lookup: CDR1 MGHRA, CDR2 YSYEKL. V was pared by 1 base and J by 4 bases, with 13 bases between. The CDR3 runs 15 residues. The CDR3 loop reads CASSQVRGGSTEAFF. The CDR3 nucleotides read TGCGCCAGCAGCCAAGTGAGGGGAGGAAGCACTGAAGCTTTCTTT.

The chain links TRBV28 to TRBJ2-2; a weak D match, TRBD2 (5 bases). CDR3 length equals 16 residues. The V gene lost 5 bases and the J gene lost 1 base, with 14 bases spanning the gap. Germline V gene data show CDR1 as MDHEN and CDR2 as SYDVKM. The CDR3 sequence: CASSPQYGGNTGELFF. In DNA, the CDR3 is TGTGCCAGCAGTCCCCAGTATGGAGGGAACACCGGGGAGCTGTTTTTT. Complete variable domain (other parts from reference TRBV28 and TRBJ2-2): DVKVTQSSRYLVKRTGEKVFLECVQDMDHENMFWYRQDPGLGLRLIYFSYDVKMKEKGDIPEGYSVSREKKERFSLILESASTNQTSMYLCASSPQYGGNTGELFFGEGSRLTVL.

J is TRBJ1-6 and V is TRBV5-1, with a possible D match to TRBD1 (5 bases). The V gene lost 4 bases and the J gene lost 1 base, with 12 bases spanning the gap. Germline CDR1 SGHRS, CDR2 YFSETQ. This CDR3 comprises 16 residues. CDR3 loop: CASSPGEGSYNSPLHF. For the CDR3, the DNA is TGCGCCAGCAGCCCGGGGGAGGGATCCTATAATTCACCCCTCCACTTT.

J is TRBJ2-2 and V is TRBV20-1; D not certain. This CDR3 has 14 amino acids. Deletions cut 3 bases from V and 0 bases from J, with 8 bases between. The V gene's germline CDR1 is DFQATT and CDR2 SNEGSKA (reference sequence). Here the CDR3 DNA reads TGCAGTGCTAGTAACCCAGCGAACACCGGGGAGCTGTTTTTT. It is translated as CSASNPANTGELFF.

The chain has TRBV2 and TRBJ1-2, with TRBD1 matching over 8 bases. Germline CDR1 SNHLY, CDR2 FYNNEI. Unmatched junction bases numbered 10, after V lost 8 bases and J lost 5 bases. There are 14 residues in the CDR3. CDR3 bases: TGTGCCAGCTTCAGGGGGCTCGGGGGGTATGGCTACACCTTC. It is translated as CASFRGLGGYGYTF.

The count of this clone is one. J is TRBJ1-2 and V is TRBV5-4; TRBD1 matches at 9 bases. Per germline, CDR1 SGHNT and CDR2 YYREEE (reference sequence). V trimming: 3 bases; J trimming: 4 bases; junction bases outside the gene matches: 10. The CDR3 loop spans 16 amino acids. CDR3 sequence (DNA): TGTGCCAGCAGCTCTTACCGGGACAGGGTGCGCTATGGCTACACCTTC. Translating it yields CASSSYRDRVRYGYTF. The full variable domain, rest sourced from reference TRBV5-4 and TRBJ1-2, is ETGVTQSPTHLIKTRGQQVTLRCSSQSGHNTVSWYQQALGQGPQFIFQYYREEENGRGNFPPRFSGLQFPNYSSELNVNALELDDSALYLCASSSYRDRVRYGYTFGSGTRLTVV.

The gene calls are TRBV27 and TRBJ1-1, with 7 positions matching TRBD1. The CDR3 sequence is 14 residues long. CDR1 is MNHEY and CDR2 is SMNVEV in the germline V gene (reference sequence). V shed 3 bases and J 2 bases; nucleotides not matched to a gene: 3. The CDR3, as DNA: TGTGCCAGCAGTTTGACAGGGCTAAACACTGAAGCTTTCTTT. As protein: CASSLTGLNTEAFF.